This TCR beta chain is drawn from a study of CD8 T cells in ankylosing spondylitis. Whole-study results and caveats: The authors found the disease-linked clones to be CD8+ and relatively rare in peripheral blood. Disease-associated clones were reportedly significantly overrepresented in matched ankylosing spondylitis synovial fluid. Ankylosing spondylitis blood appeared to carry a characteristic TCR beta motif of eight or nine highly homologous variants. A subset of motif variants has previously been described in the synovial fluid and blood of reactive arthritis.

V dropped 7 bases and J dropped 7 bases, with 20 bases sitting between them. Germline V gene sequence: CDR1 DFQATT, CDR2 SNEGSKA (reference sequence). The CDR3 is 13 residues long. The table lists this clonotype with many counts. The antigen is undetermined. Generation of TCR beta libraries employed quantitative 5'-RACE incorporating molecular barcodes. Each CDR3 protein gets one entry after TCRdb re-called the 5' RACE reads with MiXCR. This table holds hundreds of thousands of distinct CDR3 sequences, approximately 10% found once. This receptor was obtained from a male donor with ankylosing spondylitis. The rearrangement joins TRBV20-1 to TRBJ2-7; D may be TRBD2 (7 bases). The specimen was blood, either unsorted or a sorted T cell fraction (not recorded which). The CDR3 DNA follows: TGCAGTGTAAAGGGGGGAGGGCCTAGGGAGCAGTACTTC. It specifies CSVKGGGPREQYF.